Listed here are 32 T cell receptor beta chains from one sample, sequenced in a study of T cells expressing NK-cell markers (dated by TCRdb to the early 2020s). Receptor libraries were prepared by 5' RACE. The instrument was an Illumina HiSeq 2000. Following TCRdb reprocessing, every CDR3 protein sequence forms one entry, and DNA is not provided. The sample's clone listing holds 550,000 or so distinct CDR3 sequences. Roughly 3.6% of the sample lies in the top ten. The sequenced material came from blood T cells: a sorted CD56 or NKG2C T cell subset, CD4+ or CD8+ T cells, or bulk PBMC T cells (not recorded which). These receptors originate from a man in his late teens or twenties in good health. Donor details come from another sample of the same person, matched by shared clones.

The rearrangement joins TRBV12-3 or TRBV12-4 to TRBJ1-1; lacking DNA, the TRBD1 call made by TCRdb goes unchecked. The CDR3 is made up of 15 amino acids. CDR3 protein: CASSLAGTLNTEAFF.

The chain uses TRBV12-3 or TRBV12-4 and TRBJ2-2; TCRdb gives TRBD1 as the D gene, but with no DNA this cannot be confirmed. This CDR3 has 15 residues. CDR3: CASSGGTLSYGELFF.

The chain couples TRBV6-1 to TRBJ1-5; the D gene TCRdb calls, TRBD1, cannot be checked with no DNA. CDR3 length: 12 residues. Germline V gives CDR1 MNHNS, CDR2 SASEGT. CDR3 amino acids: CATWGVSQPQHF.

The chain combines TRBV6-1 with TRBJ2-5; TCRdb calls TRBD1, which cannot be checked without DNA. Germline V lookup: CDR1 MNHNS, CDR2 SASEGT. CDR3 length: 14 amino acids. The CDR3 loop reads CASSRDSNLETQYF.

J is TRBJ2-7 and V is TRBV12-3 or TRBV12-4. CDR3 length: 14 amino acids. The CDR3 loop reads CASSLDGYAYEQYF.

V gene TRBV4-1 combines with J gene TRBJ2-3; as DNA is missing, the TRBD2 call by TCRdb cannot be tested. This CDR3 spans 17 amino acids. The germline gives CDR1 MGHRA, CDR2 YSYEKL. This CDR3 reads CASSQGARKLLTDTQYF.

The genes are TRBV20-1 and TRBJ1-2; TCRdb's D call of TRBD1 is untestable without DNA. The length of the CDR3 is 14 residues. Germline lookup yields CDR1 DFQATT and CDR2 SNEGSKA (reference sequence). The CDR3 region is CSARAVQGAHGYTF.

The CDR3 is CASTGVGTGAPEAFF. V gene TRBV6-1 combines with J gene TRBJ1-1; the D call from TCRdb, TRBD1, cannot be confirmed without DNA. This CDR3 has 15 amino acids. The germline V gene encodes CDR1 MNHNS and CDR2 SASEGT.

The chain joins TRBV7-8 to TRBJ2-3; TCRdb reports TRBD2, a call that lacks DNA to check it against. Germline V CDR1 and CDR2: SGHVS, FQNEAQ. CDR3 size: 15 residues. The CDR3 protein is CASSFTSLGSDTQYF. The full variable domain, with the rest looked up from reference TRBV7-8 and TRBJ2-3, is GAGVSQSPRYKVAKRGQDVALRCDPISGHVSLFWYQQALGQGPEFLTYFQNEAQLDKSGLPSDRFFAERPEGSVSTLKIQRTQQEDSAVYLCASSFTSLGSDTQYFGPGTRLTVL.

This chain uses TRBV27 with TRBJ2-1. Germline V gene data show CDR1 as MNHEY and CDR2 as SMNVEV (reference sequence). The CDR3 sequence is 12 residues long. The CDR3 is CASSPRPNEQFF.

This chain uses TRBV12-3 or TRBV12-4 with TRBJ2-1. The length of the CDR3 is 13 residues. CDR3: CASSFFGGNEQFF.

The gene calls are TRBV9 and TRBJ2-1; the TRBD1 assignment by TCRdb is unverifiable without DNA. Germline-derived CDR1 and CDR2 are SGDLS and YYNGEE. The CDR3 length is 14 residues. This CDR3 reads CASNPGQGHREQFF.

This chain connects TRBV15 to TRBJ2-1. The germline V gene encodes CDR1 LNHNV and CDR2 YYDKDF (reference sequence). This CDR3 spans 13 amino acids. The CDR3 region is CAIRLSSYNEQFF.

The chain couples TRBV6-5 to TRBJ1-6; TCRdb gives TRBD1 as the D gene, but with no DNA this cannot be confirmed. The CDR3 runs to 13 residues. The germline CDR1 and CDR2 sequences are MNHEY and SVGAGI. This CDR3 reads CAIGSGSNSPLHF.

The chain links TRBV5-1 to TRBJ2-5. The germline V gene encodes CDR1 SGHRS and CDR2 YFSETQ. This CDR3 has 15 residues. CDR3 sequence: CASSFRSRSQETQYF.

The chain uses TRBV29-1 and TRBJ2-1; as DNA is missing, the TRBD2 call by TCRdb cannot be tested. The CDR3 has 15 amino acids. The germline V gene has CDR1 SQVTM and CDR2 ANQGSEA. The CDR3 loop is CSVDDSAGRGNEQFF.

This chain joins TRBV25-1 and TRBJ2-4; TCRdb's D call of TRBD1 is untestable without DNA. Germline lookup yields CDR1 MGHDK and CDR2 SYGVNS. CDR3 length: 15 amino acids. This chain's CDR3 is CASSDALTAKNIQYF.

The V and J genes are TRBV12-3 or TRBV12-4 and TRBJ2-1. The CDR3 length is 14 residues. The CDR3 region is CASRQGRRYNEQFF.

The chain uses TRBV19 and TRBJ2-4; checking the TCRdb D call of TRBD1 is not possible without DNA. The CDR3 contains 14 residues. Per germline, CDR1 LNHDA and CDR2 SQIVND (reference sequence). This CDR3 is CASRHTGAVNIQYF.

This chain links TRBV7-6 with TRBJ2-5. Germline V gene data show CDR1 as SGHVS and CDR2 as FNYEAQ. This CDR3 has 15 amino acids. The CDR3 region is CASSLVLGYQETQYF.

The J gene is TRBJ2-3, the V gene TRBV5-1. From germline, CDR1 is SGHRS and CDR2 YFSETQ. The CDR3 has 16 residues. CDR3: CASSSRPKDPTDTQYF.

The chain couples TRBV2 to TRBJ1-5; with no DNA, the TCRdb D assignment of TRBD1 cannot be verified. Germline CDR1 is SNHLY and CDR2 is FYNNEI. The CDR3 contains 15 residues. CDR3 sequence reads: CASRIDRVGNQPQHF.

J is TRBJ2-3 and V is TRBV12-3 or TRBV12-4; TCRdb outputs TRBD1, but without DNA this stays unchecked. The CDR3 covers 16 residues. Here the CDR3 reads CASSSSTGGFTDTQYF.

V gene TRBV27 combines with J gene TRBJ2-1; TCRdb outputs TRBD1, but without DNA this stays unchecked. CDR3 size: 15 residues. From germline, CDR1 is MNHEY and CDR2 SMNVEV (reference sequence). This CDR3 reads CASTGWGQGGYEQFF.

CDR3 amino acids: CSADTGTGIGETQYF. The chain recombines TRBV29-1 with TRBJ2-5; the D call of TRBD1 rests on TCRdb alone, since no DNA is present to check it. Germline V CDR1 and CDR2: SQVTM, ANQGSEA. CDR3 length: 15 amino acids.

The chain carries TRBV24-1 and TRBJ2-2. The CDR3 length is 13 residues. Germline lookup yields CDR1 KGHDR and CDR2 SFDVKD. The CDR3 sequence: CATNNLNTGELFF.

The chain employs TRBV6-2 or TRBV6-3 and TRBJ1-5. The V gene's germline CDR1 is MNHEY and CDR2 SVGEGT. The CDR3 extends over 15 amino acids. The CDR3 is CASSYSTAVPQPQHF.

The genes are TRBV9 and TRBJ2-7; TCRdb's assignment of TRBD2 cannot be checked, as there is no DNA. CDR1 and CDR2 from the germline V gene are SGDLS and YYNGEE. CDR3 size: 15 residues. The CDR3 here is CASSVGLAGGYEQYF.

The chain joins TRBV20-1 to TRBJ2-5; the D gene TCRdb calls, TRBD1, cannot be checked with no DNA. Germline V lookup: CDR1 DFQATT, CDR2 SNEGSKA (reference sequence). This CDR3 contains 15 residues. CDR3 loop: CSARRGDERRETQYF.

The chain uses TRBV30 and TRBJ2-3. Germline V gives CDR1 GTSNPN, CDR2 SVGIG (reference sequence). The CDR3 runs to 15 residues. The CDR3 region is CAWSVLGPGTDTQYF.

The genes are TRBV20-1 and TRBJ1-2; lacking DNA, the TRBD1 call made by TCRdb goes unchecked. Germline CDR1 DFQATT, CDR2 SNEGSKA (reference sequence). The CDR3 extends over 13 amino acids. CDR3 amino acids: CSADLRDNYGYTF.

The rearrangement uses TRBV7-2 and TRBJ2-7; there is no DNA to check the TCRdb D call of TRBD2. This CDR3 spans 15 amino acids. Germline assignment: CDR1 SGHTA and CDR2 FQGNSA. CDR3 in amino acids: CASSRPLLAKYEQYF. Based on the CDR3 plus reference TRBV7-2 and TRBJ2-7, the full variable domain is GAGVSQSPSNKVTEKGKDVELRCDPISGHTALYWYRQSLGQGLEFLIYFQGNSAPDKSGLPSDRFSAERTGGSVSTLTIQRTQQEDSAVYLCASSRPLLAKYEQYFGPGTRLTVT.